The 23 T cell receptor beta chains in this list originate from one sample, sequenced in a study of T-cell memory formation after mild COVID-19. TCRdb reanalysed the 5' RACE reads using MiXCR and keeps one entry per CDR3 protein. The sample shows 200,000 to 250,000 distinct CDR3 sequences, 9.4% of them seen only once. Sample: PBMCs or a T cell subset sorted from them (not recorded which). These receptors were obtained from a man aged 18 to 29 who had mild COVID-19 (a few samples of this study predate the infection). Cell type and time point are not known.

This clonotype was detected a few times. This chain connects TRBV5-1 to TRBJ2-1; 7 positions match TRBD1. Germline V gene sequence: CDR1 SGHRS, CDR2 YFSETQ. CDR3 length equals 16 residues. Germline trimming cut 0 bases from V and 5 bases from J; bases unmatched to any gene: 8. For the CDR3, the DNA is TGCGCCAGCAGCTTGGTCGAGGGGGCTAGACACAATGAGCAGTTCTTC. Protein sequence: CASSLVEGARHNEQFF.

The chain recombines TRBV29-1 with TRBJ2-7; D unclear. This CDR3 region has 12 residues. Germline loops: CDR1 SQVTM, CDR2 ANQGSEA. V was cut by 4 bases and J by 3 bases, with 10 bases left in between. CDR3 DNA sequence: TGCAGCGTTGGACCGGGCGGCTACGAGCAGTACTTC. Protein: CSVGPGGYEQYF.

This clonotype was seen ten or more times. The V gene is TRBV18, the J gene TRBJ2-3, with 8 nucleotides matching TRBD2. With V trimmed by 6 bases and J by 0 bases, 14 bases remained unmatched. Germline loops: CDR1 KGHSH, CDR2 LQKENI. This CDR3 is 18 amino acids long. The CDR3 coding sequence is TGTGCCAGCTCCCTAAATTCCATAGCGGGGAGTAGCACAGATACGCAGTATTTT. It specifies CASSLNSIAGSSTDTQYF.

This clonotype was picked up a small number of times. The CDR3 sequence is CASSSGSRGNWYEQYV. CDR3 DNA sequence: TGTGCCAGCAGTTCGGGGTCCAGGGGGAATTGGTACGAGCAGTACGTC. The gene calls are TRBV6-5 and TRBJ2-7; 7 bases align to TRBD1. The trim removed 4 bases at V and 4 bases at J, leaving 13 bases unmatched. CDR1 is MNHEY, CDR2 SVGAGI, per germline. The CDR3 spans 16 residues.

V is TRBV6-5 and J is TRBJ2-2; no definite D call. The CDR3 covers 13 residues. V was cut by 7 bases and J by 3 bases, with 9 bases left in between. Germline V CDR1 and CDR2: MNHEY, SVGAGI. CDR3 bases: TGTGCCAGCATTAGCCAGGACACCGGGGAGCTGTTTTTT. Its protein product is CASISQDTGELFF.

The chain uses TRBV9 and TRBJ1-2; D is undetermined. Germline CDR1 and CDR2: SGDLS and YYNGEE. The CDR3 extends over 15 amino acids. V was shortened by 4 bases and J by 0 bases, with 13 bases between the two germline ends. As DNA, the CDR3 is TGTGCCAGCAGCTGGAGCGGCAGCGCTAACTATGGCTACACCTTC. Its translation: CASSWSGSANYGYTF.

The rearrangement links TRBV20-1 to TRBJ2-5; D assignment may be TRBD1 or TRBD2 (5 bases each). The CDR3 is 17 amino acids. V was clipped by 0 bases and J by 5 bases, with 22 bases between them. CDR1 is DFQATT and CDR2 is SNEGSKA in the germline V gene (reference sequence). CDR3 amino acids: CSARDNRKGSGRETQYF. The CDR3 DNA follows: TGCAGTGCTAGAGATAATCGTAAGGGATCGGGACGGGAGACCCAGTACTTC.

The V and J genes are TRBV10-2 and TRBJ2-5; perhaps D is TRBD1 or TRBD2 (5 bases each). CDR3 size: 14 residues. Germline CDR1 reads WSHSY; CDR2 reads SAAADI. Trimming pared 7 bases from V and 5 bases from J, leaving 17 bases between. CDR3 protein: CASTPGTLGETQYF. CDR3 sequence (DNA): TGCGCCAGCACCCCCGGGACCCTCGGGGAGACCCAGTACTTC.

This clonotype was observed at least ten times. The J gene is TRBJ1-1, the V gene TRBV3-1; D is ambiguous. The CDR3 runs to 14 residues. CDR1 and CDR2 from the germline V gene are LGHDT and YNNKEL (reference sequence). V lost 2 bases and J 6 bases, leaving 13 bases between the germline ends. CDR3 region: CASSQLLGGPEAFF. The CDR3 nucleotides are TGTGCCAGCAGCCAACTGTTAGGAGGCCCTGAAGCTTTCTTT.

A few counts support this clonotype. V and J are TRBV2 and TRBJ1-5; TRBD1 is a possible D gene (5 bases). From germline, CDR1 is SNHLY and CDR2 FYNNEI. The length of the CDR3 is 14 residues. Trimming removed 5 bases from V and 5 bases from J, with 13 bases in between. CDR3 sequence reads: CASSKSTGDQPQHF. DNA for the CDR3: TGTGCCAGCAGTAAGTCCACGGGGGATCAGCCCCAGCATTTT.

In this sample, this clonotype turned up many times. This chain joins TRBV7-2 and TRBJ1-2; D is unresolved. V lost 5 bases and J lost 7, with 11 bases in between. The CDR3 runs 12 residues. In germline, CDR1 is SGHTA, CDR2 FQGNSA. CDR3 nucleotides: TGTGCCAGCAGCAGGGCCGGCGGTGGCTACACCTTC. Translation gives CASSRAGGGYTF.

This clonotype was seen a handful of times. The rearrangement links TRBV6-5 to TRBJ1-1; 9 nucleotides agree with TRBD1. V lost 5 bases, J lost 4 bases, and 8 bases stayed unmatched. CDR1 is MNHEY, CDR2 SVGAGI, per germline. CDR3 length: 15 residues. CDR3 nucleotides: TGTGCCAGCAGTCTAACAGGGGGCTGGGGCACTGAAGCTTTCTTT. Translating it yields CASSLTGGWGTEAFF.

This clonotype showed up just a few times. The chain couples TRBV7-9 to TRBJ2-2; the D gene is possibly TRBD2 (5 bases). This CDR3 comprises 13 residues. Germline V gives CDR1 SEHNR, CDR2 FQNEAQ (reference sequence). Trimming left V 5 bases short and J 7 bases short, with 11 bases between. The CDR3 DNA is TGTGCCAGCAGCGCCCGGGAATACGGGGAGCTGTTTTTT. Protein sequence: CASSAREYGELFF.

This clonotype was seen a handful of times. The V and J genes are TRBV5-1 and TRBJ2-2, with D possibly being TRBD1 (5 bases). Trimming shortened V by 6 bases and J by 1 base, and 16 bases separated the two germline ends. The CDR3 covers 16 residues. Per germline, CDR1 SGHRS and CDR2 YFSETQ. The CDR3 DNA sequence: TGCGCCAGCATCTCGGACACCCAACTGAACACCGGGGAGCTGTTTTTT. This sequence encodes CASISDTQLNTGELFF. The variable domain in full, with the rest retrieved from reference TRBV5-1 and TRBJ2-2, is KAGVTQTPRYLIKTRGQQVTLSCSPISGHRSVSWYQQTPGQGLQFLFEYFSETQRNKGNFPGRFSGRQFSNSRSEMNVSTLELGDSALYLCASISDTQLNTGELFFGEGSRLTVL.

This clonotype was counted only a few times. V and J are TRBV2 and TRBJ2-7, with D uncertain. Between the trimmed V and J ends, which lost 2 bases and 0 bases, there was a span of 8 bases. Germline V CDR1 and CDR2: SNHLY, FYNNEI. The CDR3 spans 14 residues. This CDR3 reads CASSESGSSYEQYV. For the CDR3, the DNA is TGTGCCAGCAGTGAATCTGGGTCCTCCTACGAGCAGTACGTC.

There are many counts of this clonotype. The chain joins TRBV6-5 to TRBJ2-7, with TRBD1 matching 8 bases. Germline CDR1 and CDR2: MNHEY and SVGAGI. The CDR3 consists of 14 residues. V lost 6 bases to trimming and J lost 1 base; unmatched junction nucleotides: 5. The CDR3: CASSLTGGSYEQYF. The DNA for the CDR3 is TGTGCCAGCAGCCTCACAGGGGGGTCCTACGAGCAGTACTTC.

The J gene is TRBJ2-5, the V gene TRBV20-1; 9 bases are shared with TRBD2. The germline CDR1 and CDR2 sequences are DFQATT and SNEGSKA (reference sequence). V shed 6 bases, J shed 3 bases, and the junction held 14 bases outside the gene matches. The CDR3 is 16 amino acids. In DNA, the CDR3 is TGCAGTGCCTACCCCGCAGTAGCGGGGGAGGAAGAGACCCAGTACTTC. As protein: CSAYPAVAGEEETQYF.

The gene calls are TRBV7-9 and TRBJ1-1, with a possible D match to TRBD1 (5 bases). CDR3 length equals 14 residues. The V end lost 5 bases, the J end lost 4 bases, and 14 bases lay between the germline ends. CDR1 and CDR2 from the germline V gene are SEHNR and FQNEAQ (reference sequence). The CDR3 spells CASSPQAVRTEAFF. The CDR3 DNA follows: TGTGCCAGCAGCCCACAGGCGGTTCGCACTGAAGCTTTCTTT.

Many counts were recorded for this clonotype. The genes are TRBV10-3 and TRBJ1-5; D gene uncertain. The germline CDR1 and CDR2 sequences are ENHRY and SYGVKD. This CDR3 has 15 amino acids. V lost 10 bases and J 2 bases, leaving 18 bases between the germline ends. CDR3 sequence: CATSDNLRGNQPQHF. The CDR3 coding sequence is TGTGCCACCTCCGACAATCTCCGGGGCAATCAGCCCCAGCATTTT.

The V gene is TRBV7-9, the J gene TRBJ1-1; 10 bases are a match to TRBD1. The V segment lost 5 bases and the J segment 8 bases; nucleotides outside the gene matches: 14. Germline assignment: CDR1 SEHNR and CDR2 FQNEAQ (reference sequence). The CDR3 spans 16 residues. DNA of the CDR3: TGTGCCAGCAGCACCCGGGACAGGGGTATGGACCGGGAAGCTTTCTTT. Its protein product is CASSTRDRGMDREAFF.

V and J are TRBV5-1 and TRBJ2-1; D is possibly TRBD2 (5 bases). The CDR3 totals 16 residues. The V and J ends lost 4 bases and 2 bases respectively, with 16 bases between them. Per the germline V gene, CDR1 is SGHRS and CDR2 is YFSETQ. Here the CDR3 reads CASSVRGPSAYNEQFF. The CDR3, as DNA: TGCGCCAGCAGCGTCCGCGGGCCGAGCGCCTACAATGAGCAGTTCTTC.

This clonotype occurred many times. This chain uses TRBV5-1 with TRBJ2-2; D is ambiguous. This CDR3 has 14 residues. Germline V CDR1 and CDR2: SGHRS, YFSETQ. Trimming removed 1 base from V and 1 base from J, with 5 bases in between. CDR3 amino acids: CASSLSRNTGELFF. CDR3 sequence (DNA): TGCGCCAGCAGCTTGAGCAGGAACACCGGGGAGCTGTTTTTT.

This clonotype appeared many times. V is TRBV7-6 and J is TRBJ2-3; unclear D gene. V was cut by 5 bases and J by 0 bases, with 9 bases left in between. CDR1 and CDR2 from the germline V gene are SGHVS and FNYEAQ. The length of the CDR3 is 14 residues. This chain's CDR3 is CASSPSRSTDTQYF. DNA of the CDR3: TGTGCCAGCAGCCCCTCGCGGAGCACAGATACGCAGTATTTT.